The 10 T cell receptor beta chains below come from one sample, sequenced in a study of vaccination effects on CD4 cells after COVID-19. Sequenced by immunoSEQ multiplex PCR; TCRdb stores in-frame clones only, minus some. The profile shows more than 60,000 clones, 70% to 75% of them singletons. The culture ran for roughly ten days before CD4+ T cells were isolated. Either the BNT162b2 or mRNA-1273 vaccine was given to participants in two doses. These receptors lack a known antigen. The sequenced sample was CD4+ T cells from PBMCs cultured without peptide, obtained after COVID-19 vaccination. The receptors shown here come from a human donor who received a COVID-19 vaccine.

The V and J genes are TRBV24-1 and TRBJ1-1; D is unresolved. This CDR3 spans 17 amino acids. Germline V CDR1 and CDR2: KGHDR, SFDVKD. The ends were cut back, 0 bases at V and 0 bases at J, with 13 bases in the middle. The CDR3 loop reads CATSDLLGPSLNTEAFF. The CDR3 DNA is TGTGCCACCAGTGATTTGCTTGGGCCCTCCCTGAACACTGAAGCTTTCTTT.

This rearrangement joins TRBV18 to TRBJ2-6; no firm D call. CDR3 length: 14 amino acids. V was pared by 6 bases and J by 0 bases, with 6 bases between. The germline V gene encodes CDR1 KGHSH and CDR2 LQKENI. The CDR3 DNA reads TGTGCCAGCTCTTCTTACTCTGGGGCCAACGTCCTGACTTTC. This sequence encodes CASSSYSGANVLTF.

The V and J genes are TRBV10-3 and TRBJ2-7, with a weak D call TRBD1 (5 bases). Trimming stripped 3 bases from V and 7 bases from J, with 16 bases between. The CDR3 extends over 14 amino acids. Germline CDR1 is ENHRY and CDR2 is SYGVKD. This chain's CDR3 is CAISDRQFRTEQYV. The CDR3 region has the DNA TGTGCCATCAGTGATCGGCAGTTTCGGACAGAGCAGTACGTC.

This rearrangement joins TRBV11-2 to TRBJ2-5; D unclear. Germline CDR1 is SGHAT and CDR2 is FQNNGV. V shed 5 bases and J shed 5 bases, with 18 bases lying between them. CDR3 size: 15 residues. The DNA of the CDR3 is TGTGCCAGCAGCCCTAGGGCACTAAGTCTCGAGACCCAGTACTTC. It is translated as CASSPRALSLETQYF. Complete variable domain (other parts from reference TRBV11-2 and TRBJ2-5): EAGVAQSPRYKIIEKRQSVAFWCNPISGHATLYWYQQILGQGPKLLIQFQNNGVVDDSQLPKDRFSAERLKGVDSTLKIQPAKLEDSAVYLCASSPRALSLETQYFGPGTRLLVL.

CDR3 amino acids: CASRAYEQYV. As DNA, the CDR3 is TGTGCAAGTCGCGCCTACGAGCAGTACGTC. The rearrangement joins TRBV12-2 to TRBJ2-7. TRBV12-2 is a known pseudogene. The CDR3 has 10 residues.

The chain combines TRBV6-4 with TRBJ1-1, with a tentative D call TRBD1 (5 bases). Trimming took 4 bases from V and 1 from J, leaving 7 bases between them. The CDR3 sequence is 13 residues long. CDR1 is MRHNA, CDR2 SNTAGT, per germline. The chain's CDR3 is CASSAGTNTEAFF. For the CDR3, the DNA is TGTGCCAGCAGTGCCGGGACGAACACTGAAGCTTTCTTT.

The gene calls are TRBV9 and TRBJ1-5; TRBD1 might be the D (5 bases). CDR1 SGDLS and CDR2 YYNGEE come from the germline V gene. The CDR3 runs to 15 residues. The ends were cut back, 0 bases at V and 5 bases at J, with 12 bases in the middle. The CDR3 DNA reads TGTGCCAGCAGCGTAGACCCCGGCAGGGATCAGCCCCAGCATTTT. Amino acid sequence: CASSVDPGRDQPQHF. The whole variable domain, remainder taken from reference TRBV9 and TRBJ1-5, is DSGVTQTPKHLITATGQRVTLRCSPRSGDLSVYWYQQSLDQGLQFLIQYYNGEERAKGNILERFSAQQFPDLHSELNLSSLELGDSALYFCASSVDPGRDQPQHFGDGTRLSIL.

V gene TRBV7-2 combines with J gene TRBJ1-1; possible D gene TRBD1, 5 bases. Per the germline V gene, CDR1 is SGHTA and CDR2 is FQGNSA. The CDR3 length is 17 residues. Trimming removed 0 bases at V and 5 bases at J, with 19 bases between. DNA for the CDR3: TGTGCCAGCAGCTTAGCGTCAAGGGGCCCTTACCCAACTGAAGCTTTCTTT. This translates into CASSLASRGPYPTEAFF.

For this clone: The junction does not match germline at one end; this may be a read error. V is TRBV7-9 and J is TRBJ2-1, with a tentative D call TRBD1 (6 bases). This CDR3 spans 12 amino acids. Germline V gene sequence: CDR1 SEHNR, CDR2 FQNEAQ (reference sequence). The DNA of the CDR3 is TGTGCCAGCAGCTTATTACAGGGAAGGCTAATCTTC. It codes for CASSLLQGRLIF.

The rearrangement uses TRBV6-5 and TRBJ1-3; 8 nucleotides match TRBD1. V trimming: 4 bases; J trimming: 0 bases; junction bases outside the gene matches: 5. This CDR3 spans 16 amino acids. Germline V gene lookup returns CDR1 MNHEY and CDR2 SVGAGI. CDR3 DNA sequence: TGTGCCAGCAGTTCCTTGGGACAGGCCTCTGGAAACACCATATATTTT. Translating it yields CASSSLGQASGNTIYF.